This TCR beta chain comes out of a study of T cell responses to AZD1222 COVID-19 vaccine. The assay was immunoSEQ multiplex PCR, and TCRdb's table has in-frame clones only and misses some. The table shows more than 80,000 clones, with 80% to 90% occurring only once. This CDR3 region has 17 residues. Trimming took 0 bases from V and 3 from J; bases not matched to a gene: 9. Germline lookup yields CDR1 SQVTM and CDR2 ANQGSEA. Concerning this clone itself: Its antigen is currently unknown.

Study conclusions and caveats: Repertoire samples came only from after the peak T cell response. The sample set comprised mostly white British donors with more females, and clonal diversity was possibly underestimated. Vaccine-associated CD4 TCRs ranged over spike, dominating at 160-218 and 743-854.

The material sequenced was peripheral blood, taken 28 days after the second AZD1222 dose. The V and J genes are TRBV29-1 and TRBJ2-1, with 9 positions matching TRBD1. The sequence came from an adult who received the AZD1222 COVID-19 vaccine. CDR3 amino acids: CSVEEFPGTGFYNEQFF. CDR3 nucleotide sequence: TGCAGCGTTGAAGAGTTTCCCGGGACAGGGTTCTACAATGAGCAGTTCTTC.